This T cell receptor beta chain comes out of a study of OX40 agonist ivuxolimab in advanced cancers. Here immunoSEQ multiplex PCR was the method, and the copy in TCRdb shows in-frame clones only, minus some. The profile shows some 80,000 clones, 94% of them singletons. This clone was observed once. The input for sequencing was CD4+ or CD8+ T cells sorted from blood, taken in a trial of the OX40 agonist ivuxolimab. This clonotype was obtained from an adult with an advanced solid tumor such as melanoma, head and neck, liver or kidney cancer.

In nucleotides, the CDR3 is TGTGCCAGTAGTATAGCCGGCGGGACAGCAGACATCGCTTTCTTT. Amino acids: CASSIAGGTADIAFF. This chain uses TRBV19 with TRBJ1-1; 7 positions match TRBD1. The CDR3 totals 15 residues. Germline loops: CDR1 LNHDA, CDR2 SQIVND (reference sequence). The J segment lost 11 bases and the V segment lost 1 base, leaving 13 bases of the junction unmatched.